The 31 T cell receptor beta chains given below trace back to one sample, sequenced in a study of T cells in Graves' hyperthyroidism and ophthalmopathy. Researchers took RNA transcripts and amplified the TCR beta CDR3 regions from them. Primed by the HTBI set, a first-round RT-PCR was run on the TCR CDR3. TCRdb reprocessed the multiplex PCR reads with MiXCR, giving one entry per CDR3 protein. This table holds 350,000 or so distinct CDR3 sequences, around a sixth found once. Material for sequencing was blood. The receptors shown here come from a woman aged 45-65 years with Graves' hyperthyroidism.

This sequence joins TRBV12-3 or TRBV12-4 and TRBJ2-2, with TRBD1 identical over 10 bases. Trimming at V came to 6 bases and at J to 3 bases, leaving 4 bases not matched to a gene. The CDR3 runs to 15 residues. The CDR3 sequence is CASSIGTGDTGELFF. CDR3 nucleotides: TGTGCCAGCAGCATAGGGACAGGGGACACCGGGGAGCTGTTTTTT.

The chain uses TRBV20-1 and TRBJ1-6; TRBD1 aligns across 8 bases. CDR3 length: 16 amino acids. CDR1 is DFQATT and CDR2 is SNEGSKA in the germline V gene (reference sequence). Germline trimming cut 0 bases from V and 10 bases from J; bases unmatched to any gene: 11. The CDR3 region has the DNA TGCAGTGCTAGAGATAGTGGCGCAGGGGGCAACTCACCCCTCCACTTT. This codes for CSARDSGAGGNSPLHF.

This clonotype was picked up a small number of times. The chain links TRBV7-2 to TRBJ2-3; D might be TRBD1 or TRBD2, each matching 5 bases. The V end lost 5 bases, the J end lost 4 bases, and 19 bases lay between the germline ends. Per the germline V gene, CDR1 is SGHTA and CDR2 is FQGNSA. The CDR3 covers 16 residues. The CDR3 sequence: CASSPRLGVIADTQYF. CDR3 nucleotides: TGTGCCAGCAGCCCCCGCCTGGGGGTGATTGCAGATACGCAGTATTTT.

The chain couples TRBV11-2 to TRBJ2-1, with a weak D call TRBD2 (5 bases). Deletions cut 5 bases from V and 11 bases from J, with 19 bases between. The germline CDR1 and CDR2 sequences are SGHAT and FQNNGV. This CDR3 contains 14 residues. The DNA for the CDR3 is TGTGCCAGCAGCCCGGGGTTTGGCTCCACAAAGCAGTTCTTC. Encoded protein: CASSPGFGSTKQFF.

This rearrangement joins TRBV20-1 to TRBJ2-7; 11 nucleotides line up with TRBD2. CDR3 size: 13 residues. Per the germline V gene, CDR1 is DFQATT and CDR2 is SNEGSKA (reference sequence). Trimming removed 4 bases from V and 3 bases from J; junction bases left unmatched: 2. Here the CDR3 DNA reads TGCAGTGCTAATAGCGGGAGGGGCTACGAGCAGTACTTC. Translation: CSANSGRGYEQYF.

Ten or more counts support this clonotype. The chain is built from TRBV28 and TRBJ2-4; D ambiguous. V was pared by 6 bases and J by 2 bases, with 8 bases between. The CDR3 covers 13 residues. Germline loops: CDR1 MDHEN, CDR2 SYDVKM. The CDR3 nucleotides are TGTGCCAGCAGCATCCAGTCCAAAAACATTCAGTACTTC. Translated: CASSIQSKNIQYF.

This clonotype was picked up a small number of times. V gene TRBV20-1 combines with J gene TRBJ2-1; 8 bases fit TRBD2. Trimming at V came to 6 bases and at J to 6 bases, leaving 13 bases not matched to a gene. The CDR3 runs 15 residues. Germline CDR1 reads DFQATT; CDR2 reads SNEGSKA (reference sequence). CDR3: CSADAGGAEGNEQFF. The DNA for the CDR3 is TGCAGTGCGGACGCCGGGGGGGCTGAGGGCAATGAGCAGTTCTTC.

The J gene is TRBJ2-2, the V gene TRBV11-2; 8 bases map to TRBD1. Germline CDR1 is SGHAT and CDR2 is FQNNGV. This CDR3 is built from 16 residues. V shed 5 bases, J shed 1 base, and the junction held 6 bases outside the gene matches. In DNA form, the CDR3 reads TGTGCCAGCAGCGGACAGGGACCGGTGAACACCGGGGAGCTGTTTTTT. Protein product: CASSGQGPVNTGELFF.

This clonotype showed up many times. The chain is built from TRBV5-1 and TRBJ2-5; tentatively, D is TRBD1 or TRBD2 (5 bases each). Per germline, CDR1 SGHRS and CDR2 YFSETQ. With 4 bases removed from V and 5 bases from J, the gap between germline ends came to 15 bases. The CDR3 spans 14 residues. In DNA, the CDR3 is TGCGCCAGCAGCCATCTTCTCGAGGGGGAGACCCAGTACTTC. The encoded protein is CASSHLLEGETQYF. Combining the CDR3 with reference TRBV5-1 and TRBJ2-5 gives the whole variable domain KAGVTQTPRYLIKTRGQQVTLSCSPISGHRSVSWYQQTPGQGLQFLFEYFSETQRNKGNFPGRFSGRQFSNSRSEMNVSTLELGDSALYLCASSHLLEGETQYFGPGTRLLVL.

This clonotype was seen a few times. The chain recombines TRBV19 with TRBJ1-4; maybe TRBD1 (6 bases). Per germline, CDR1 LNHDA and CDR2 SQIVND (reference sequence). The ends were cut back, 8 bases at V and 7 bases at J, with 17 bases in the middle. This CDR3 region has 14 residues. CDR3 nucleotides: TGTGCCAGTGGCCAAACAGGGCCGGGTGAAAAACTGTTTTTT. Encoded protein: CASGQTGPGEKLFF.

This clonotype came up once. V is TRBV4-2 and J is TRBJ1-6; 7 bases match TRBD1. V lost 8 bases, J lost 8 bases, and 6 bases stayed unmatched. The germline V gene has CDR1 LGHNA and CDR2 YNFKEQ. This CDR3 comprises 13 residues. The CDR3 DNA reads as TGTGCCAGCGGTTTAACAGGGGATTCACCCCTCCACTTT. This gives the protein CASGLTGDSPLHF.

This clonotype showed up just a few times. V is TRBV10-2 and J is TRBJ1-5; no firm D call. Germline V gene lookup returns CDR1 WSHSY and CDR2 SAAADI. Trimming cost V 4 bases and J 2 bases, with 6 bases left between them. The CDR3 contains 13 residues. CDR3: CASSGSGNQPQHF. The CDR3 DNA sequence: TGCGCCAGCAGTGGTTCGGGCAATCAGCCCCAGCATTTT.

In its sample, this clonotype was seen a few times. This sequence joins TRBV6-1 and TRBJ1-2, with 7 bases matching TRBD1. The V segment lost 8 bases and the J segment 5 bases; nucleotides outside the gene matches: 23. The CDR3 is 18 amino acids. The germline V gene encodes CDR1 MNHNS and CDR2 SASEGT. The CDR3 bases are TGTGCCAGCTTTGAGGACCGGGACAGCACCTACCGCAAGTATGGCTACACCTTC. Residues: CASFEDRDSTYRKYGYTF.

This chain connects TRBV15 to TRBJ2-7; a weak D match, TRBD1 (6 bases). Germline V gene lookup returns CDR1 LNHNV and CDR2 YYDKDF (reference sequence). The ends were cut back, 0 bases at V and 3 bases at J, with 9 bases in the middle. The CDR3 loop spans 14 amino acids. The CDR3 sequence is CATSRETGNYEQYF. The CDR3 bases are TGTGCCACCAGCAGAGAAACAGGGAACTACGAGCAGTACTTC.

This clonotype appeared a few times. CDR3 amino acids: CASSYSSLGQGVRTDTQYF. In DNA, the CDR3 is TGTGCCAGCAGTTACTCGTCCCTGGGACAGGGGGTGAGGACAGATACGCAGTATTTT. This chain joins TRBV6-5 and TRBJ2-3, with 11 positions matching TRBD1. Per germline, CDR1 MNHEY and CDR2 SVGAGI. Germline trimming cut 0 bases from V and 3 bases from J; bases unmatched to any gene: 11. The CDR3 extends over 19 amino acids.

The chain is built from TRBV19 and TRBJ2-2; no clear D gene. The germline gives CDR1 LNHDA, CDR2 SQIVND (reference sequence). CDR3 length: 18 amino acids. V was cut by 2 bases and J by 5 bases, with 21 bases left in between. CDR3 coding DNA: TGTGCCAGTAGTATATTACGGCATCATTTCGAGGTTACCGGGGAGCTGTTTTTT. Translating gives CASSILRHHFEVTGELFF.

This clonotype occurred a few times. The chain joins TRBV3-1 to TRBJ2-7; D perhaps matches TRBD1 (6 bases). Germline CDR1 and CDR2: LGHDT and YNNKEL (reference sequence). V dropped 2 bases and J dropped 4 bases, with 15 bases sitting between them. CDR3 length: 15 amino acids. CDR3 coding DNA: TGTGCCAGCAGCCAACGGGGCCAGGGGCCATACGAGCAGTACGTC. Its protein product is CASSQRGQGPYEQYV.

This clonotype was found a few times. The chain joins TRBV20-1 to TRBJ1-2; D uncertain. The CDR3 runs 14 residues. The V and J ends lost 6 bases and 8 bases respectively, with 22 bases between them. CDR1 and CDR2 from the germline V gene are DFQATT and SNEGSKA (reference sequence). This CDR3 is CSAQSVGKPNGYTF. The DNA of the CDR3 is TGCAGTGCCCAGAGTGTGGGGAAACCCAACGGCTACACCTTC.

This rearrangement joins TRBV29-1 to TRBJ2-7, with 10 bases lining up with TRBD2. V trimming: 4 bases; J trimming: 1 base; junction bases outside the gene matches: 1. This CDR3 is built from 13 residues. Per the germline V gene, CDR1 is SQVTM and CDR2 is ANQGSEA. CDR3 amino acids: CSVVAGGSYEQYF. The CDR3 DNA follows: TGCAGCGTTGTAGCGGGAGGATCCTACGAGCAGTACTTC.

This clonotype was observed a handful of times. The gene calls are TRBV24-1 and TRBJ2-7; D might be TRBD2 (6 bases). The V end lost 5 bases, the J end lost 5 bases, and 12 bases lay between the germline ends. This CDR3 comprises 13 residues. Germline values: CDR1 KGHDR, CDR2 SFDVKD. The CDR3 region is CATSGLGGDEQYF. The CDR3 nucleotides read TGTGCCACCAGTGGTCTAGGAGGGGACGAGCAGTACTTC.

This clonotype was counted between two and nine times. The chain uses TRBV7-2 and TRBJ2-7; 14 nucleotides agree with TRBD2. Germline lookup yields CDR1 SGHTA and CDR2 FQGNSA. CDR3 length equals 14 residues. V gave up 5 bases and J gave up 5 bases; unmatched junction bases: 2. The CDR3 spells CASSLGLAGDEQYV. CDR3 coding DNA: TGTGCCAGCAGCCTGGGACTAGCGGGGGACGAGCAGTACGTC.

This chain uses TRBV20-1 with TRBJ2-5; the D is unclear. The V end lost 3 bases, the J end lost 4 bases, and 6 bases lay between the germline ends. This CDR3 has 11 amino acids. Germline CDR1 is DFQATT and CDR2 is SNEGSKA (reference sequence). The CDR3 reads CSARVRETQYF. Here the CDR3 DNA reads TGCAGTGCTAGGGTGCGAGAGACCCAGTACTTC.

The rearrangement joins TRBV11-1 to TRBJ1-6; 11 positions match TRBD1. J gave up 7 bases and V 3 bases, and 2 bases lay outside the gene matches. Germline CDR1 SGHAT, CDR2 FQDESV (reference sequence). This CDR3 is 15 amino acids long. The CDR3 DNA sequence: TGTGCCAGCAGCTTTGGACAGGGGGCAAATTCACCCCTCCACTTT. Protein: CASSFGQGANSPLHF.

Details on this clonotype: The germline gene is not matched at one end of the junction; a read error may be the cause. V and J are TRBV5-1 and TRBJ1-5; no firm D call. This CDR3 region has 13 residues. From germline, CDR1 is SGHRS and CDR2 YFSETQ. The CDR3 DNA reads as TGTGCCAGCGGCTTGTGGCAGAATCAGCCCCAGCATTTT. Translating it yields CASGLWQNQPQHF.

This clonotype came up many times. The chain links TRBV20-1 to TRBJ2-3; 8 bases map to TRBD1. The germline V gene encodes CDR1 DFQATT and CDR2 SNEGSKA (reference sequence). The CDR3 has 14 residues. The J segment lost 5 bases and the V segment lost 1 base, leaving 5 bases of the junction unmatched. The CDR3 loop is CSARGGQGRDTQYF. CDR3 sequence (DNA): TGCAGTGCTAGAGGTGGACAGGGACGAGATACGCAGTATTTT.

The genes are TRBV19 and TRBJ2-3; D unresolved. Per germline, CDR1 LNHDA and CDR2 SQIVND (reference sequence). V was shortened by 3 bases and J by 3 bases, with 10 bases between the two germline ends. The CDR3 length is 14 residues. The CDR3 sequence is CASSIIDSTDTQYF. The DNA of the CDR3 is TGTGCCAGTAGTATTATCGATTCTACAGATACGCAGTATTTT. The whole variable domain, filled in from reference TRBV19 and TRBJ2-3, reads DGGITQSPKYLFRKEGQNVTLSCEQNLNHDAMYWYRQDPGQGLRLIYYSQIVNDFQKGDIAEGYSVSREKKESFPLTVTSAQKNPTAFYLCASSIIDSTDTQYFGPGTRLTVL.

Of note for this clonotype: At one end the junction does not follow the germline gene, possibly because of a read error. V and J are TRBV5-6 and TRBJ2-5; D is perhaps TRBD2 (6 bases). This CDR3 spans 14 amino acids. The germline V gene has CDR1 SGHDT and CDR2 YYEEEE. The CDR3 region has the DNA TGTGCCAGCAGCTTGAGGAGGGGCCAAGAGACCCTGTACTTC. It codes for CASSLRRGQETLYF.

In DNA form, the CDR3 reads TGTGCCAGCAGCTTAGGAGGGGCGGCGTACGAGCAGTACTTC. This sequence encodes CASSLGGAAYEQYF. This chain connects TRBV7-9 to TRBJ2-7; D is possibly TRBD1 or TRBD2 (5 bases each). Germline V lookup: CDR1 SEHNR, CDR2 FQNEAQ (reference sequence). This CDR3 region has 14 residues. With 1 base removed from V and 4 bases from J, the gap between germline ends came to 11 bases.

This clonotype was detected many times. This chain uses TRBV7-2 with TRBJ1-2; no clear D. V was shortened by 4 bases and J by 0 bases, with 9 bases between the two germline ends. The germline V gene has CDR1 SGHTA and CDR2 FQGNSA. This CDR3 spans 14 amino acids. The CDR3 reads CASSSGRANYGYTF. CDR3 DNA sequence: TGTGCCAGCAGCTCGGGCAGAGCTAACTATGGCTACACCTTC.

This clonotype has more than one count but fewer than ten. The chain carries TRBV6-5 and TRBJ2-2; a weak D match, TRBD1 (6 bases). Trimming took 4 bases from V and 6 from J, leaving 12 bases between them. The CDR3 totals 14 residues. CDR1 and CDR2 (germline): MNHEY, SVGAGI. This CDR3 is CASSWTEGAGELFF. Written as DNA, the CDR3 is TGTGCCAGCAGTTGGACCGAGGGGGCCGGGGAGCTGTTTTTT.

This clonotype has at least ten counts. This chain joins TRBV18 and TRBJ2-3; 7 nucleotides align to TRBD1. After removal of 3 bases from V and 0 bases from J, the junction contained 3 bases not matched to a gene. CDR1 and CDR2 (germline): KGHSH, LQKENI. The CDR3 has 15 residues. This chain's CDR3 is CASSPRTGSTDTQYF. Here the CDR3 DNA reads TGTGCCAGCTCACCTAGGACAGGAAGCACAGATACGCAGTATTTT.